This TCR beta chain originates from a study of shared clonotypes between healthy human individuals. Naivety among CD8 cells was defined by CD45RO negativity and positive CCR7 selection, thereby excluding terminally differentiated effector memory CD45RA+ cells. Study-level results: The genetic and exposure-history diversity represented was limited by few donors. Rarefaction exposed incomplete sorted-subset sequencing despite large depth. Clonotypes shared by all four donors outscored non-shared clonotypes in generation probability.

The repertoire was sequenced with immunoSEQ multiplex PCR; TCRdb's copy has only in-frame clones and lacks some. Of millions of clones in the sample, approximately 94% were seen once. Turning to this clone: Its antigen remains unidentified. The same CDR3 is also encoded by other DNA sequences in this sample.

The V segment lost 1 base and the J segment 5 bases; nucleotides outside the gene matches: 1. This CDR3 region has 14 residues. Germline V gene sequence: CDR1 SGHNT, CDR2 YYREEE (reference sequence). The V call is TRBV5-4, the J call TRBJ2-2, with TRBD2 identical over 8 bases. Sequenced input: naive CD8+ T cells sorted from blood. This TCR was sampled from a man younger than 30 in good health. The CDR3 region has the DNA TGTGCCAGCAGCTTGCGGGAGGGGACCGGGGAGCTGTTTTTT. This gives the protein CASSLREGTGELFF.